This TCR beta chain was obtained from a study of shared clonotypes between healthy human individuals. The CDR3 runs 15 residues. Germline V CDR1 and CDR2: LGHNA, YNFKEQ. Germline trimming cut 0 bases from V and 10 bases from J; bases unmatched to any gene: 5. Study-level points and caveats: Among donors, the sharing of clonotypes was expected to be influenced by sequencing depth. Few donors restricted represented genetic and exposure-history diversity. Apart from blood, nothing was sampled; tissue repertoires likely differ.

About this clone: Its cognate antigen is unknown.

Each cell subset's genomic DNA was divided evenly among several immunoSEQ plates. Using immunoSEQ multiplex PCR, the repertoire was profiled, and TCRdb retains in-frame clones only, with some absent. The table shows under 1 million clones, with about 96% occurring only once. Naive CD8 cells were CD45RO-negative, positively selected for CCR7, excluding terminally differentiated effector memory CD45RA+ cells. The V and J genes are TRBV4-2 and TRBJ2-1; 11 bases agree with TRBD2. This sequence was found in a young man in good health. The specimen sequenced was naive CD8+ T cells sorted from blood. The CDR3 is CASSQEIAGGSEQFF. CDR3 DNA: TGTGCCAGCAGCCAAGAGATAGCGGGAGGGTCCGAGCAGTTCTTC.